These 27 T cell receptor beta chains were all obtained from the same sample, sequenced in a study of T cell repertoires in cytomegalovirus infection. Antigen specificity for these receptors is unknown. TCRdb re-derived calls from the reads in MiXCR, one entry per CDR3 protein. The repertoire has some 920,000 distinct CDR3 sequences, approximately 31% of them found once; the top ten carry around 15%. The sample in question was cultured CD8+ T cells from PBMCs, obtained from culture after CMV antigen stimulation. All receptors derive from a human donor in good health (CMV status not recorded). Some clones in this sample may be carry-over from other donors' samples.

The V gene is TRBV7-9, the J gene TRBJ1-5; D gene ambiguous. The CDR3 runs to 14 residues. V lost 3 bases and J 6 bases, leaving 12 bases between the germline ends. Germline CDR1 reads SEHNR; CDR2 reads FQNEAQ (reference sequence). The CDR3 loop reads CASSFGAATQPQHF. The CDR3 nucleotides read TGTGCCAGCAGCTTCGGAGCGGCCACTCAGCCCCAGCATTTT.

The chain joins TRBV27 to TRBJ1-1; no definite D call. Germline-derived CDR1 and CDR2 are MNHEY and SMNVEV (reference sequence). CDR3 size: 13 residues. With 1 base removed from V and 1 base from J, the gap between germline ends came to 4 bases. The CDR3 DNA reads TGTGCCAGCAGTTTATTCGAGAACACTGAAGCTTTCTTT. This gives the protein CASSLFENTEAFF.

This clonotype was seen more than once but under ten times. This chain uses TRBV28 with TRBJ1-5; 8 nucleotides agree with TRBD1. The CDR3 contains 14 residues. With V trimmed by 7 bases and J by 2 bases, 4 bases remained unmatched. The V gene's germline CDR1 is MDHEN and CDR2 SYDVKM. This chain's CDR3 is CASNTDRGNQPQHF. As DNA, the CDR3 is TGTGCCAGCAATACGGACAGGGGCAATCAGCCCCAGCATTTT.

The rearrangement uses TRBV12-3 or TRBV12-4 and TRBJ2-7, with D maybe TRBD1 (7 bases). The V gene lost 2 bases and the J gene lost 7 bases, with 15 bases spanning the gap. The CDR3 length is 14 residues. CDR3 nucleotides: TGTGCCAGCAGTTTATTCAGGGGGGAGAAGGAGCAGTACTTC. Protein sequence: CASSLFRGEKEQYF.

This clonotype was detected only once. J is TRBJ1-3 and V is TRBV7-2; D gene unclear. With 6 bases removed from V and 11 bases from J, the gap between germline ends came to 14 bases. CDR1 and CDR2 (germline): SGHTA, FQGNSA. The CDR3 is made up of 12 amino acids. The CDR3 spells CASRDPGDAIYF. The CDR3, as DNA: TGTGCCAGCAGGGACCCCGGTGACGCCATATATTTT.

This chain links TRBV11-2 with TRBJ1-1, with TRBD1 matching 8 bases. Trimming at V came to 4 bases and at J to 11 bases, leaving 9 bases not matched to a gene. There are 13 residues in the CDR3. The germline V gene has CDR1 SGHAT and CDR2 FQNNGV. The CDR3 loop reads CASSSGTGKSAFF. CDR3 in DNA: TGTGCCAGCAGCTCCGGGACAGGTAAATCGGCTTTCTTT.

The J gene is TRBJ1-1, the V gene TRBV2, with D maybe TRBD1 (6 bases). The CDR3 covers 15 residues. V lost 0 bases and J 10 bases, leaving 18 bases between the germline ends. Germline V gene sequence: CDR1 SNHLY, CDR2 FYNNEI. CDR3 loop: CASSEAGGARMGAFF. The CDR3 bases are TGTGCCAGCAGTGAAGCTGGGGGGGCGCGGATGGGAGCTTTCTTT.

The chain carries TRBV5-4 and TRBJ2-1, with D maybe TRBD2 (6 bases). Trimming removed 0 bases from V and 7 bases from J, with 14 bases in between. Germline values: CDR1 SGHNT, CDR2 YYREEE (reference sequence). This CDR3 contains 15 residues. Written as DNA, the CDR3 is TGTGCCAGCAGCTTGGCCAGCGGCGCGGGGAATGAGCAGTTCTTC. Translation gives CASSLASGAGNEQFF.

This clonotype appeared many times. The CDR3 reads CASSASRASKEYF. The CDR3 DNA follows: TGTGCCAGCAGCGCATCAAGGGCTTCCAAGGAGTATTTT. V is TRBV7-6 and J is TRBJ2-3; D is ambiguous. The CDR3 loop spans 13 amino acids. Germline V gene lookup returns CDR1 SGHVS and CDR2 FNYEAQ. V was cut by 5 bases and J by 13 bases, with 19 bases left in between. The full variable domain, completed using reference TRBV7-6 and TRBJ2-3, is GAGVSQSPRYKVTKRGQDVALRCDPISGHVSLYWYRQALGQGPEFLTYFNYEAQQDKSGLPNDRFSAERPEGSISTLTIQRTEQRDSAMYRCASSASRASKEYFGPGTRLTVL.

V is TRBV6-5 and J is TRBJ2-1; D possibly corresponds to TRBD2 (7 bases). CDR3 length: 13 amino acids. Trimming took 6 bases from V and 6 from J, leaving 12 bases between them. Per germline, CDR1 MNHEY and CDR2 SVGAGI. CDR3 sequence (DNA): TGTGCCAGCAGGGGGGGGGCGGTCAATGAGCAGTTCTTC. Its protein product is CASRGGAVNEQFF.

V is TRBV7-9 and J is TRBJ2-7; 8 nucleotides line up with TRBD1. J was trimmed by 3 bases and V by 6 bases; bases with no gene match: 13. The CDR3 length is 16 residues. Germline V lookup: CDR1 SEHNR, CDR2 FQNEAQ (reference sequence). The CDR3 bases are TGTGCCAGCAGTTCCTCCCAGGGGGCGGCCCTCTACGAGCAGTACGTC. It is translated as CASSSSQGAALYEQYV.

This clonotype was observed a handful of times. The chain is built from TRBV10-3 and TRBJ2-7; 8 bases are shared with TRBD1. The germline V gene has CDR1 ENHRY and CDR2 SYGVKD. The V and J ends lost 6 bases and 3 bases, in that order; junction bases with no gene match: 13. The length of the CDR3 is 16 residues. The DNA for the CDR3 is TGTGCCATCAGCCTCCTTTCCGGGACAGGTCACTACGAGCAGTACTTC. It yields the protein CAISLLSGTGHYEQYF.

This clonotype has ten or more counts. The rearrangement links TRBV12-3 or TRBV12-4 to TRBJ2-5; 10 bases line up with TRBD2. The CDR3 totals 16 residues. With V trimmed by 3 bases and J by 2 bases, 6 bases remained unmatched. CDR3 bases: TGTGCCAGCAGTTTTGGGACTAGCGTCTCACAAGAGACCCAGTACTTC. It translates to CASSFGTSVSQETQYF.

The rearrangement joins TRBV6-5 to TRBJ2-7; D ambiguous. CDR3 size: 12 residues. Germline V gene lookup returns CDR1 MNHEY and CDR2 SVGAGI. Deletions cut 6 bases from V and 7 bases from J, with 13 bases between. The CDR3 region has the DNA TGTGCCAGCAGCAGACCCATGGGAGAGCAGTACGTC. Its protein is CASSRPMGEQYV.

This clonotype turned up a few times. The V gene is TRBV7-9, the J gene TRBJ2-3; TRBD1 agrees at 9 bases. The length of the CDR3 is 15 residues. The germline CDR1 and CDR2 sequences are SEHNR and FQNEAQ (reference sequence). With 3 bases clipped from V and 3 bases from J, the junction kept 4 bases outside the gene matches. CDR3 protein: CASSLGQGETDTQYF. The CDR3 bases are TGTGCCAGCAGCTTGGGACAGGGCGAGACAGATACGCAGTATTTT.

This clonotype was picked up a small number of times. The genes are TRBV11-2 and TRBJ1-6; 7 nucleotides match TRBD1. Germline-derived CDR1 and CDR2 are SGHAT and FQNNGV. J gave up 8 bases and V 1 base, and 5 bases lay outside the gene matches. The CDR3 spans 15 residues. CDR3 sequence: CASSLVDRIYSPLHF. In DNA form, the CDR3 reads TGTGCCAGCAGCTTAGTGGACAGGATTTATTCACCCCTCCACTTT.

CDR3 loop: CASSPSPEHEQYV. CDR3 bases: TGTGCCAGCTCACCAAGTCCGGAGCACGAGCAGTACGTC. The chain has TRBV18 and TRBJ2-7, with D hard to call. Between the trimmed V and J ends, which lost 2 bases and 5 bases, there was a span of 10 bases. The CDR3 extends over 13 amino acids. Germline V CDR1 and CDR2: KGHSH, LQKENI.

This clonotype was counted between two and nine times. In nucleotides, the CDR3 is TGTGCCAGTAGGGGAGGGGTGGGTCGCAATCAGCCCCAGCATTTT. Amino acid sequence: CASRGGVGRNQPQHF. The rearrangement links TRBV19 to TRBJ1-5, with D perhaps TRBD1 (5 bases). Per the germline V gene, CDR1 is LNHDA and CDR2 is SQIVND (reference sequence). V dropped 6 bases and J dropped 2 bases, with 14 bases sitting between them. The CDR3 runs to 15 residues. The complete variable domain, with remaining parts taken from reference TRBV19 and TRBJ1-5, reads DGGITQSPKYLFRKEGQNVTLSCEQNLNHDAMYWYRQDPGQGLRLIYYSQIVNDFQKGDIAEGYSVSREKKESFPLTVTSAQKNPTAFYLCASRGGVGRNQPQHFGDGTRLSIL.

The V call is TRBV28, the J call TRBJ1-5; D gene ambiguous. V lost 0 bases, J lost 3 bases, and 12 bases lay in between. The CDR3 spans 16 residues. The V gene's germline CDR1 is MDHEN and CDR2 SYDVKM. Here the CDR3 reads CASSLWAMTDNQPQHF. As DNA, the CDR3 is TGTGCCAGCAGTTTATGGGCAATGACCGACAATCAGCCCCAGCATTTT.

The count of this clonotype is one. The V and J genes are TRBV12-3 or TRBV12-4 and TRBJ2-7; D could derive from TRBD1 or TRBD2 (5 bases each). V was trimmed by 6 bases and J by 0 bases, leaving 9 bases between them. This CDR3 is 13 amino acids long. CDR3 amino acids: CASSRGGSYEQYF. In DNA, the CDR3 is TGTGCCAGCAGCCGTGGGGGCTCCTACGAGCAGTACTTC.

This clonotype was detected a few times. The rearrangement uses TRBV29-1 and TRBJ1-2; TRBD1 might be the D (5 bases). This CDR3 spans 11 amino acids. Germline V gene lookup returns CDR1 SQVTM and CDR2 ANQGSEA. Trimming shortened V by 7 bases and J by 6 bases, and 12 bases separated the two germline ends. This chain's CDR3 is CSADRDHGYTF. The DNA of the CDR3 is TGCAGCGCTGACCGGGACCATGGCTACACCTTC.

J is TRBJ2-3 and V is TRBV10-3, with 12 bases that match TRBD2. Looked up from germline, CDR1 is ENHRY and CDR2 is SYGVKD. The CDR3 length is 15 residues. The J segment lost 4 bases and the V segment lost 4 bases, leaving 3 bases of the junction unmatched. The CDR3 DNA reads TGTGCCATCAGTGGACTAGCGGGGGAGTCAGATACGCAGTATTTT. Translating gives CAISGLAGESDTQYF.

This clonotype has just a few counts. The V and J genes are TRBV12-5 and TRBJ2-1, with TRBD2 identical over 7 bases. With 2 bases clipped from V and 5 bases from J, the junction kept 6 bases outside the gene matches. Germline V gene data show CDR1 as LGHNT and CDR2 as FRNRAP. The CDR3 has 15 residues. DNA of the CDR3: TGTGCTAGTGGTTTGAGGCTAGCGGACCACAATGAGCAGTTCTTC. This translates into CASGLRLADHNEQFF. The whole variable domain, remainder taken from reference TRBV12-5 and TRBJ2-1, is DARVTQTPRHKVTEMGQEVTMRCQPILGHNTVFWYRQTMMQGLELLAYFRNRAPLDDSGMPKDRFSAEMPDATLATLKIQPSEPRDSAVYFCASGLRLADHNEQFFGPGTRLTVL.

V and J are TRBV6-1 and TRBJ2-1; D could derive from TRBD1 or TRBD2 (5 bases each). This CDR3 has 14 residues. V was pared by 6 bases and J by 7 bases, with 16 bases between. Germline V lookup: CDR1 MNHNS, CDR2 SASEGT. The CDR3 is CASSHRDGPNEQFF. The CDR3 DNA reads TGTGCCAGCAGCCACCGGGACGGACCGAATGAGCAGTTCTTC.

This clonotype was counted only a few times. The chain is built from TRBV6-6 and TRBJ2-4; no definite D call. Trimming shortened V by 5 bases and J by 0 bases, and 11 bases separated the two germline ends. The V gene's germline CDR1 is MNHNY and CDR2 SVGAGI (reference sequence). CDR3 length: 15 residues. CDR3 residues: CASSATTSAKNIQYF. The CDR3 DNA sequence: TGTGCCAGCAGTGCTACCACGTCAGCCAAAAACATTCAGTACTTC.

This clonotype occurred many times. The junction departs from germline at one end; a sequencing error may be responsible. The chain uses TRBV4-2 and TRBJ1-1, with TRBD1 matching over 7 bases. The CDR3 contains 14 residues. In germline, CDR1 is LGHNA, CDR2 YNFKEQ. The CDR3 reads CASSQGTGDTEAFF. The CDR3 DNA sequence: TGCGCCAGCAGCCAGGGTACAGGGGACACTGAAGCTTTCTTT.

The table lists this clonotype with many counts. The chain uses TRBV7-9 and TRBJ1-1; D is undetermined. CDR1 and CDR2 (germline): SEHNR, FQNEAQ (reference sequence). This CDR3 is 15 amino acids long. V lost 5 bases, J lost 0 bases, and 13 bases lay in between. The CDR3 here is CASSPPPGLNTEAFF. DNA of the CDR3: TGTGCCAGCAGCCCCCCACCGGGGTTGAACACTGAAGCTTTCTTT.